The 27 T cell receptor beta chains below all came from one sample that was sequenced in a study of T cell responses to AZD1222 COVID-19 vaccine. The method was immunoSEQ multiplex PCR; TCRdb's version includes in-frame clones alone and lacks a portion of them. The profile covers 90,000 to 120,000 clones, with around 92% appearing a single time and approximately 9.3% taken by the ten largest. Sequencing was performed on peripheral blood, taken 28 days after the second AZD1222 dose. The receptors stem from an adult who received the AZD1222 COVID-19 vaccine.

The V and J genes are TRBV30 and TRBJ2-7, with D hard to call. The V end was cut by 2 bases, the J end by 2 bases, with 4 bases between. Germline V gene lookup returns CDR1 GTSNPN and CDR2 SVGIG (reference sequence). This CDR3 has 11 amino acids. CDR3 coding DNA: TGTGCCTGGAGTAAGACCTACGAGCAGTACTTC. Its translation: CAWSKTYEQYF. Together with reference TRBV30 and TRBJ2-7, the CDR3 gives the full variable domain: SQTIHQWPATLVQPVGSPLSLECTVEGTSNPNLYWYRQAAGRGLQLLFYSVGIGQISSEVPQNLSASRPQDRQFILSSKKLLLSDSGFYLCAWSKTYEQYFGPGTRLTVT.

This chain uses TRBV30 with TRBJ1-1; TRBD1 matches at 8 bases. V was pared by 0 bases and J by 7 bases, with 13 bases of the junction left unmatched. The CDR3 contains 16 residues. Per germline, CDR1 GTSNPN and CDR2 SVGIG (reference sequence). The CDR3 bases are TGTGCCTGGAGTGTTCTGGTCCGGACAGGGCTCAGTGAAGCTTTCTTT. It translates to CAWSVLVRTGLSEAFF.

This chain uses TRBV6-5 with TRBJ2-1; D may be TRBD2 (5 bases). This CDR3 has 14 residues. V lost 4 bases and J 7 bases, leaving 14 bases between the germline ends. Germline CDR1 and CDR2: MNHEY and SVGAGI. This chain's CDR3 is CASSSDLFLNEQFF. CDR3 nucleotide sequence: TGTGCCAGCAGTTCGGACTTATTCCTGAATGAGCAGTTCTTC.

The chain carries TRBV7-2 and TRBJ1-5; no definite D call. The CDR3 is 12 residues long. The germline V gene has CDR1 SGHTA and CDR2 FQGNSA. V was clipped by 3 bases and J by 6 bases, with 6 bases between them. The CDR3 spells CASSFGGQPQHF. The CDR3 DNA reads TGTGCCAGCAGCTTCGGCGGTCAGCCCCAGCATTTT.

Here the CDR3 reads CASSPLRTGNTGELFF. The CDR3 region has the DNA TGTGCCAGCTCACCACTCAGGACAGGCAACACCGGGGAGCTGTTTTTT. J is TRBJ2-2 and V is TRBV18, with TRBD1 matching over 7 bases. CDR3 size: 16 residues. V was clipped by 1 base and J by 2 bases; unmatched bases: 4. CDR1 KGHSH and CDR2 LQKENI come from the germline V gene.

The table lists this clone with a few counts. The genes are TRBV7-9 and TRBJ1-1, with D unclear. CDR1 SEHNR and CDR2 FQNEAQ come from the germline V gene (reference sequence). Trimming removed 0 bases at V and 0 bases at J, with 20 bases between. This CDR3 has 19 amino acids. The CDR3 here is CASSLASLAAPSMNTEAFF. CDR3 DNA: TGTGCCAGCAGCTTAGCATCTCTAGCGGCACCAAGTATGAACACTGAAGCTTTCTTT.

This chain connects TRBV4-1 to TRBJ1-6; D is undetermined. Trimming removed 1 base at V and 0 bases at J, with 10 bases between. This CDR3 contains 17 residues. The germline V gene has CDR1 MGHRA and CDR2 YSYEKL. CDR3 DNA sequence: TGCGCCAGCAGCCAAGCCGGGAGAAGCTCCTATAATTCACCCCTCCACTTT. Amino acid sequence: CASSQAGRSSYNSPLHF.

This rearrangement joins TRBV18 to TRBJ2-1; TRBD1 or TRBD2 may be the D gene (5 bases each). The CDR3 runs 13 residues. CDR1 is KGHSH and CDR2 is LQKENI in the germline V gene. V lost 9 bases and J lost 9, with 18 bases in between. CDR3 nucleotide sequence: TGTGCCAGTTCCCCGAGGGATAGGGGTGAGCAGTTCTTC. It translates to CASSPRDRGEQFF.

The V and J genes are TRBV5-1 and TRBJ2-2, with 9 bases fitting TRBD1. Germline V gene data show CDR1 as SGHRS and CDR2 as YFSETQ. This CDR3 has 15 amino acids. Unmatched junction bases numbered 5, after V lost 1 base and J lost 7 bases. CDR3 sequence reads: CASSLRTGAFGELFF. CDR3 DNA sequence: TGCGCCAGCAGCTTGAGGACAGGGGCATTCGGGGAGCTGTTTTTT. The variable domain in full, completed from reference TRBV5-1 and TRBJ2-2, reads KAGVTQTPRYLIKTRGQQVTLSCSPISGHRSVSWYQQTPGQGLQFLFEYFSETQRNKGNFPGRFSGRQFSNSRSEMNVSTLELGDSALYLCASSLRTGAFGELFFGEGSRLTVL.

This chain links TRBV12-3 or TRBV12-4 with TRBJ2-3; D gene ambiguous. The CDR3 spans 11 residues. Trimming stripped 3 bases from V and 3 bases from J, with 1 base between. The CDR3 here is CASSFTDTQYF. CDR3 nucleotide sequence: TGTGCCAGCAGTTTTACAGATACGCAGTATTTT.

The sample holds a few counts of this clone. V and J are TRBV4-2 and TRBJ1-6; 8 bases agree with TRBD1. Trimming took 0 bases from V and 7 from J; bases not matched to a gene: 2. The CDR3 is 15 amino acids. Germline loops: CDR1 LGHNA, CDR2 YNFKEQ. The DNA of the CDR3 is TGTGCCAGCAGCCAAGATCGGGACAGGAATTCACCCCTCCACTTT. Translation: CASSQDRDRNSPLHF.

Comments on this clone: Mismatch with germline at one junction end may stem from a read error. The rearrangement joins TRBV7-7 to TRBJ1-2, with D hard to call. Germline CDR1 SSHAT, CDR2 FNYEAQ (reference sequence). This CDR3 is 17 amino acids long. Here the CDR3 DNA reads TGTGCTAGCAGCTTAGCCGGCAGACAATTTTTCAACTATGGCTACACCTTC. This gives the protein CASSLAGRQFFNYGYTF.

V is TRBV18 and J is TRBJ1-2; D is possibly TRBD1 (6 bases). This CDR3 is 15 amino acids long. Germline CDR1 reads KGHSH; CDR2 reads LQKENI. V was shortened by 1 base and J by 2 bases, with 11 bases between the two germline ends. DNA of the CDR3: TGTGCCAGCTCACCACTACAGGGAGAGAACTATGGCTACACCTTC. The encoded protein is CASSPLQGENYGYTF.

This chain connects TRBV12-3 or TRBV12-4 to TRBJ1-3; possibly TRBD1 for D (6 bases). V lost 11 bases to trimming and J lost 0 bases, with 11 bases between them. The CDR3 has 13 residues. The CDR3 nucleotides are TGTGCCGGAACAGGGTTCTCTGGAAACACCATATATTTT. Translation: CAGTGFSGNTIYF.

The CDR3 DNA reads as TGTGCCAGCAGTAGGGGGGACAGGCGACCAGATACGCAGTATTTT. This translates into CASSRGDRRPDTQYF. The chain combines TRBV6-2 or TRBV6-3 with TRBJ2-3; TRBD1 matches at 8 bases. The germline V gene encodes CDR1 MNHEY and CDR2 SVGEGT. This CDR3 region has 15 residues. V lost 5 bases and J lost 4; bases outside the gene matches: 8.

Only one count was recorded for this clone. The V call is TRBV3-1 (or the pseudogene TRBV3-2), the J call TRBJ1-1; D is ambiguous. This CDR3 contains 13 residues. The germline gives CDR1 LGHDT, CDR2 YNNKEL (reference sequence). Trimming took off 4 bases at V and 3 bases at J, with 9 bases between the two ends. The CDR3 spells CASSRRPDTEAFF. CDR3 nucleotides: TGTGCCAGCAGCCGACGGCCGGACACTGAAGCTTTCTTT.

This sequence joins TRBV24-1 and TRBJ2-1; D gene ambiguous. Trimming took 5 bases from V and 5 from J, leaving 6 bases between them. The length of the CDR3 is 12 residues. Germline CDR1 reads KGHDR; CDR2 reads SFDVKD. The CDR3 sequence: CATSGLNNEQFF. Here the CDR3 DNA reads TGTGCCACCAGTGGTCTCAACAATGAGCAGTTCTTC.

The chain employs TRBV9 and TRBJ1-6, with D possibly being TRBD1 (5 bases). The CDR3 is made up of 15 amino acids. The germline CDR1 and CDR2 sequences are SGDLS and YYNGEE. V was shortened by 4 bases and J by 10 bases, with 18 bases between the two germline ends. This chain's CDR3 is CASSLGVRVGSPLHF. The CDR3 DNA sequence: TGTGCCAGCAGCCTAGGGGTCCGGGTGGGCTCACCCCTCCACTTT.

The chain joins TRBV18 to TRBJ1-3; unclear D gene. Trimming pared 5 bases from V and 0 bases from J, leaving 17 bases between. The CDR3 consists of 17 residues. The germline CDR1 and CDR2 sequences are KGHSH and LQKENI. CDR3 residues: CASSILPSPDSGNTIYF. In nucleotides, the CDR3 is TGTGCCAGCTCAATACTTCCTTCTCCGGACTCTGGAAACACCATATATTTT. Together with reference TRBV18 and TRBJ1-3, the CDR3 gives the full variable domain: NAGVMQNPRHLVRRRGQEARLRCSPMKGHSHVYWYRQLPEEGLKFMVYLQKENIIDESGMPKERFSAEFPKEGPSILRIQQVVRGDSAAYFCASSILPSPDSGNTIYFGEGSWLTVV.

The chain couples TRBV6-5 to TRBJ1-1; the D is unclear. The CDR3 loop spans 11 amino acids. Trimming stripped 6 bases from V and 7 bases from J, with 9 bases between. Germline V gene sequence: CDR1 MNHEY, CDR2 SVGAGI. CDR3 nucleotide sequence: TGTGCCAGCAGGGAGGGTTTTGAAGCTTTCTTT. It specifies CASREGFEAFF.

The table lists this clone with a count of one. V usage is TRBV7-6 and J usage is TRBJ2-3, with TRBD2 matching 8 bases. After removal of 8 bases from V and 4 bases from J, the junction contained 8 bases not matched to a gene. Germline lookup yields CDR1 SGHVS and CDR2 FNYEAQ. This CDR3 is built from 14 residues. CDR3: CASVRGGTPDTQYF. As DNA, the CDR3 is TGTGCCAGCGTCCGGGGGGGGACCCCAGATACGCAGTATTTT. The full variable domain, its missing parts supplied by reference TRBV7-6 and TRBJ2-3, is GAGVSQSPRYKVTKRGQDVALRCDPISGHVSLYWYRQALGQGPEFLTYFNYEAQQDKSGLPNDRFSAERPEGSISTLTIQRTEQRDSAMYRCASVRGGTPDTQYFGPGTRLTVL.

The rearrangement links TRBV28 to TRBJ1-5; 8 nucleotides line up with TRBD1. Trimming at V came to 6 bases and at J to 2 bases, leaving 9 bases not matched to a gene. CDR1 and CDR2 from the germline V gene are MDHEN and SYDVKM. This CDR3 spans 16 amino acids. CDR3 amino acids: CASSTHPGQGNQPQHF. DNA of the CDR3: TGTGCCAGCAGCACCCACCCGGGACAGGGCAATCAGCCCCAGCATTTT.

V gene TRBV30 combines with J gene TRBJ2-7; the match to TRBD2 covers 13 bases. This CDR3 region has 14 residues. The germline V gene encodes CDR1 GTSNPN and CDR2 SVGIG (reference sequence). J was trimmed by 2 bases and V by 5 bases; bases with no gene match: 3. Written as DNA, the CDR3 is TGTGCCTGGGGCGGGACTAGCGGGACCTACGAGCAGTACTTC. Its translation: CAWGGTSGTYEQYF.

The CDR3 nucleotides read TGTGCCAGCAGCTTGTCCGGGACTTCTCAAGAGACCCAGTACTTC. Amino acid sequence: CASSLSGTSQETQYF. The V and J genes are TRBV7-3 and TRBJ2-5; tentatively, D is TRBD2 (6 bases). The CDR3 has 15 residues. V was clipped by 3 bases and J by 2 bases, with 13 bases between them. Germline CDR1 is SGHTA and CDR2 is FQGTGA. Filled out from reference TRBV7-3 and TRBJ2-5, the complete variable domain reads GAGVSQTPSNKVTEKGKYVELRCDPISGHTALYWYRQSLGQGPEFLIYFQGTGAADDSGLPNDRFFAVRPEGSVSTLKIQRTERGDSAVYLCASSLSGTSQETQYFGPGTRLLVL.

J is TRBJ2-1 and V is TRBV9; D may be TRBD2 (6 bases). Germline assignment: CDR1 SGDLS and CDR2 YYNGEE. The CDR3 has 15 residues. Between the trimmed V and J ends, which lost 1 base and 10 bases, there was a span of 18 bases. The CDR3 reads CASSVLSGRGGEQFF. CDR3 DNA sequence: TGTGCCAGCAGCGTATTAAGCGGAAGGGGAGGCGAGCAGTTCTTC.

The CDR3, as DNA: TGTGCCAGCAGTTTAAAACAGGGTAATCAGCCCCAGCATTTT. Translated, it gives CASSLKQGNQPQHF. The chain carries TRBV27 and TRBJ1-5, with D tentatively TRBD1 (6 bases). The CDR3 contains 14 residues. CDR1 and CDR2 (germline): MNHEY, SMNVEV (reference sequence). Trimming removed 2 bases from V and 4 bases from J, with 9 bases in between.

The gene calls are TRBV5-6 and TRBJ1-5, with 8 bases identical to TRBD1. The CDR3 length is 14 residues. CDR1 is SGHDT, CDR2 YYEEEE, per germline. The ends lost 5 bases at V and 4 bases at J; junction bases unmatched: 5. CDR3 amino acids: CASRRRQGNQPQHF. The CDR3 DNA is TGTGCCAGCAGAAGAAGACAGGGGAATCAGCCCCAGCATTTT.